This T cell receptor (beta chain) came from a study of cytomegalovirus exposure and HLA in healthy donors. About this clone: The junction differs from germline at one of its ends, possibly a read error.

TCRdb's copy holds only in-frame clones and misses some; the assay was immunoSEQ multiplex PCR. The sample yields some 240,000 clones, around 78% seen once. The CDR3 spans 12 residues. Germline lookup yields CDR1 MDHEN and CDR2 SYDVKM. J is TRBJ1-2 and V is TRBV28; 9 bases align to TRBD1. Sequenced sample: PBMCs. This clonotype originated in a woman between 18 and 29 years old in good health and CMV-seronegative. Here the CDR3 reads CASSSGTGPNHF. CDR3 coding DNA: TGTGCCAGCAGTTCCGGGACAGGGCCAAACCATTTC.